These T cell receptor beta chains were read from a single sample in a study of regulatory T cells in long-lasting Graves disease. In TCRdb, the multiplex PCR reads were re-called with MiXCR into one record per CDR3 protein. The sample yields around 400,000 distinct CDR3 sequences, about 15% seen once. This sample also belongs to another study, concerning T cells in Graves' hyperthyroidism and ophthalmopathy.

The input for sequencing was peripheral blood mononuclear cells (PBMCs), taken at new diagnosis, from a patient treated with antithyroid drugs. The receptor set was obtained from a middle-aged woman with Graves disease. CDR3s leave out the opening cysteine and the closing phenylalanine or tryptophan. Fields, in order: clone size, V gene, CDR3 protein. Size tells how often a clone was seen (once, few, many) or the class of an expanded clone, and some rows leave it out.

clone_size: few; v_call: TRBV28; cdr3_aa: ASSLWASGRNGQF
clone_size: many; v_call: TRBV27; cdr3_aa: ASSLSRPGPRRGNTIY
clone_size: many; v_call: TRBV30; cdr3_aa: AWSITSGSGGQY
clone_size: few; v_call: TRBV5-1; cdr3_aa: ASSLEGGITGELF
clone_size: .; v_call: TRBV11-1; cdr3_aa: ASSLGEGATNEKLF
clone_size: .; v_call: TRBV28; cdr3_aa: ASRTYRGGSTEAF
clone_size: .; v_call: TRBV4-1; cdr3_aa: ASSPAGTGFEKLF
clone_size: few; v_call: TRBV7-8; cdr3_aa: ASSLDPGSGELF
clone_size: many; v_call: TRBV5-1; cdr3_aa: ASSFTTGIADTQY
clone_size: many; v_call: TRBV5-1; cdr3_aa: ASSLEVLGETQY
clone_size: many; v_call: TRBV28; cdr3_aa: ASSLTGTQIGGYT
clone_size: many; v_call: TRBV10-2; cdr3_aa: ASSFGRGSIQETQY
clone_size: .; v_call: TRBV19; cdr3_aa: ASSIGLGSQETQY
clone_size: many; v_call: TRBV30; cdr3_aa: AWSLAGEFEQY
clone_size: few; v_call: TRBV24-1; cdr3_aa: ATSDLSTSGTDTQY
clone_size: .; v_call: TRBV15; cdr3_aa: ATSAWKRPEDTQY
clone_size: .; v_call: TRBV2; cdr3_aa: ASSPTSGRSGELF
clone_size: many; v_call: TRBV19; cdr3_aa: ASSWPPGTEAF
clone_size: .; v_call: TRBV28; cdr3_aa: ASSLWTGTGTGSQETQY
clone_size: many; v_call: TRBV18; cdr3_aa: ASSGTSGREDTQY
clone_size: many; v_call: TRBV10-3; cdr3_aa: APPRDRESQETQY
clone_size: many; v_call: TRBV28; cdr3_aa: ASSLWGGYTEAF
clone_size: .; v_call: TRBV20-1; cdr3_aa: SARVGGNSPLH
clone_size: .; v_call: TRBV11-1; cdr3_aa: ASSLEDRGIGNQPQH
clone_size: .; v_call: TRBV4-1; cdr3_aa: ASSPPGTGRGEQY
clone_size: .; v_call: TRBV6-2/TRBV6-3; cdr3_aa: ASRPGRPGETQY
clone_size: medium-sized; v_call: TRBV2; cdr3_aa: ASSRDGNSPLH
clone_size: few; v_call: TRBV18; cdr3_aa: ASSPGGSRYFRDEQF
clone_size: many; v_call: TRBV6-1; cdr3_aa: ASTAAGSVIEQY
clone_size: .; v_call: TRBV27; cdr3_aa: ASKEREWGGELF
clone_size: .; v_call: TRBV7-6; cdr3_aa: ASSPSGSVEQY
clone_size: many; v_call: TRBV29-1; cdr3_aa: SVVTSSSYEQY
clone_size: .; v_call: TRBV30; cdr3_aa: AWNRGSDQETQY
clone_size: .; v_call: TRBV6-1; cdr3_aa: ASIENTLFRSDNEQF
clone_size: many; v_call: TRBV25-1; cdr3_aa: ASSEQGTVGNEQF
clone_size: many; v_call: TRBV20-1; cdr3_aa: SARDFSGRGDTQY
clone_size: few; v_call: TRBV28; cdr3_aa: ASSSQGSSGANVLT
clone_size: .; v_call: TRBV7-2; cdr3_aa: ASSLMASGRAAETQY
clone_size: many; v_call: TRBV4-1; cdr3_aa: ASSQDGAAWQETQY
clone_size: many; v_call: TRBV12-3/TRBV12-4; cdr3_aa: ASSRGLIYGYT
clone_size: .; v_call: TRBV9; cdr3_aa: ASSVALRGDTQY
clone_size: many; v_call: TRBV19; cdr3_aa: ASSIVGQGFYEQF
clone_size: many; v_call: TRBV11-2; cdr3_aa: ASSLREGQPEEAEAF
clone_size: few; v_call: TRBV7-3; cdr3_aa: ASSTTGGQETQY
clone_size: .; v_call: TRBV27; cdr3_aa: ASRVLDSYNEQF
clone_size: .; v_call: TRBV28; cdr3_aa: ASSFSLAYEQY
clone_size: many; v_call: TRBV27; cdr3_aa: ATGLASYNEQF
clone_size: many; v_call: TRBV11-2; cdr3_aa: ASSFGRLGGELF